The 20 T cell receptor beta chains given below trace back to one sample, sequenced in a study of cytomegalovirus exposure and HLA in healthy donors. The PCR employed 60 Vbeta primers together with 13 Jbeta primers. Generated by immunoSEQ multiplex PCR, the TCRdb table keeps only in-frame clones and is missing some. The sample contains around 170,000 clones, around 79% of which appear only once. Sequenced material: PBMCs. These receptors all stem from a woman aged 40 to 50 in good health and CMV-seronegative.

The table lists this clone with a few counts. This chain joins TRBV7-8 and TRBJ1-5; 8 bases align to TRBD1. The CDR3 is 13 residues long. CDR1 and CDR2 (germline): SGHVS, FQNEAQ. The trim removed 2 bases at V and 7 bases at J, leaving 1 base unmatched. The CDR3 is CASSLYRGQPQHF. CDR3 nucleotides: TGTGCCAGCAGCTTATACAGGGGGCAGCCCCAGCATTTT.

The chain carries TRBV5-1 and TRBJ2-6; D call uncertain. The V gene's germline CDR1 is SGHRS and CDR2 YFSETQ. The CDR3 extends over 17 amino acids. Deletions cut 0 bases from V and 0 bases from J, with 10 bases between. The CDR3 sequence: CASSLDGVPSGANVLTF. DNA for the CDR3: TGCGCCAGCAGCTTGGACGGAGTTCCCTCTGGGGCCAACGTCCTGACTTTC.

CDR3 protein: CASSSRQHNQPQHF. In nucleotides, the CDR3 is TGTGCCAGCAGTTCCCGACAGCACAATCAGCCCCAGCATTTT. The V gene is TRBV6-5, the J gene TRBJ1-5; TRBD1 is a possible D gene (5 bases). The CDR3 extends over 14 amino acids. V was clipped by 4 bases and J by 3 bases, with 10 bases between them. Per germline, CDR1 MNHEY and CDR2 SVGAGI.

The V call is TRBV2, the J call TRBJ2-5; the match to TRBD1 covers 9 bases. The closer fit of TRBJ2-7 to the DNA end suggests the J call may be wrong. Germline V CDR1 and CDR2: SNHLY, FYNNEI. This CDR3 spans 13 amino acids. CDR3 in amino acids: CASSGDRVGEQYF. CDR3 DNA: TGTGCCAGCAGTGGGGACAGGGTGGGCGAGCAGTACTTC.

This chain connects TRBV10-3 to TRBJ2-7; 11 bases map to TRBD1. The CDR3 has 14 residues. Germline CDR1 ENHRY, CDR2 SYGVKD. V trimming: 6 bases; J trimming: 5 bases; junction bases outside the gene matches: 6. The CDR3 DNA is TGTGCCATCAGCCCCGGGACAGGGGGAGACGAGCAGTACTTC. This gives the protein CAISPGTGGDEQYF.

The chain uses TRBV19 and TRBJ2-5; 8 bases map to TRBD2. This CDR3 spans 14 amino acids. CDR1 is LNHDA, CDR2 SQIVND, per germline (reference sequence). V trimming: 3 bases; J trimming: 3 bases; junction bases outside the gene matches: 3. The CDR3 spells CASSIRGGEETQYF. The CDR3 coding sequence is TGTGCCAGTAGTATCCGGGGGGGAGAAGAGACCCAGTACTTC.

In this sample, this clone turned up once. The chain couples TRBV5-6 to TRBJ2-7, with D possibly matching TRBD1 (5 bases). This CDR3 is 15 amino acids long. V lost 0 bases to trimming and J lost 6 bases, with 16 bases between them. Germline loops: CDR1 SGHDT, CDR2 YYEEEE. DNA for the CDR3: TGTGCCAGCAGCTTGGGTGGACACGGTTTTTCCGAGCAGTACTTC. Protein: CASSLGGHGFSEQYF.

J is TRBJ2-1 and V is TRBV19; 7 nucleotides match TRBD2. This CDR3 region has 14 residues. The germline CDR1 and CDR2 sequences are LNHDA and SQIVND (reference sequence). With 8 bases clipped from V and 5 bases from J, the junction kept 9 bases outside the gene matches. DNA for the CDR3: TGTGCCAGTTCCTGGGCTAGCGGTCACAATGAGCAGTTCTTC. Translation: CASSWASGHNEQFF.

The V gene is TRBV7-2, the J gene TRBJ1-5; D is unresolved. Germline V gene data show CDR1 as SGHTA and CDR2 as FQGNSA. V was shortened by 6 bases and J by 4 bases, with 10 bases between the two germline ends. The CDR3 totals 13 residues. The CDR3 nucleotides read TGTGCCAGCAGTTCGACGGGTAATCAGCCCCAGCATTTT. It codes for CASSSTGNQPQHF.

This clone came up a few times. This chain connects TRBV5-1 to TRBJ2-1; TRBD2 agrees at 10 bases. CDR3 size: 14 residues. Germline V gene data show CDR1 as SGHRS and CDR2 as YFSETQ. The J segment lost 6 bases and the V segment lost 3 bases, leaving 3 bases of the junction unmatched. The CDR3 nucleotides are TGCGCCAGCAGCTCTAGCGGGGGCGGCAATGAGCAGTTCTTC. It encodes CASSSSGGGNEQFF.

This sequence joins TRBV10-3 and TRBJ2-1; a weak D match, TRBD1 (6 bases). Germline V gene data show CDR1 as ENHRY and CDR2 as SYGVKD. Trimming removed 4 bases from V and 4 bases from J, with 20 bases in between. The CDR3 has 17 residues. Here the CDR3 DNA reads TGTGCCATCAGTGCCCTCTTAGGGGGAGCCGAATACAATGAGCAGTTCTTC. It specifies CAISALLGGAEYNEQFF.

The chain uses TRBV11-2 and TRBJ1-5; D is perhaps TRBD1 (5 bases). This CDR3 spans 15 amino acids. V was pared by 0 bases and J by 1 base, with 7 bases between. Per the germline V gene, CDR1 is SGHAT and CDR2 is FQNNGV. As DNA, the CDR3 is TGTGCCAGCAGCTTAGACAGGGTCAGCAATCAGCCCCAGCATTTT. It yields the protein CASSLDRVSNQPQHF.

The chain recombines TRBV30 with TRBJ2-1; D is unclear. CDR1 and CDR2 from the germline V gene are GTSNPN and SVGIG (reference sequence). The CDR3 consists of 12 residues. Trimming shortened V by 0 bases and J by 10 bases, and 10 bases separated the two germline ends. The CDR3 sequence is CAWSVSVWEQFF. CDR3 coding DNA: TGTGCCTGGAGTGTATCAGTGTGGGAGCAGTTCTTC.

This clone was detected a few times. The V gene is TRBV10-3, the J gene TRBJ2-3; the D gene is possibly TRBD1 (6 bases). Germline V gene data show CDR1 as ENHRY and CDR2 as SYGVKD. V was shortened by 8 bases and J by 0 bases, with 12 bases between the two germline ends. The CDR3 runs 14 residues. CDR3 bases: TGTGCCATCGGACAGACAGCTAGCACAGATACGCAGTATTTT. Its translation: CAIGQTASTDTQYF.

V and J are TRBV27 and TRBJ1-5, with a possible D match to TRBD1 (6 bases). This CDR3 has 15 amino acids. In germline, CDR1 is MNHEY, CDR2 SMNVEV (reference sequence). V was clipped by 4 bases and J by 0 bases, with 10 bases between them. CDR3 sequence reads: CASSYDRISNQPQHF. The DNA for the CDR3 is TGTGCCAGCAGTTACGACAGGATTAGCAATCAGCCCCAGCATTTT.

This clone was observed a handful of times. Other DNA sequences from this sample encode an identical CDR3 as well. The rearrangement links TRBV5-6 to TRBJ1-1; D remains unclear. V was clipped by 0 bases and J by 1 base, with 10 bases between them. CDR1 and CDR2 (germline): SGHDT, YYEEEE. The CDR3 consists of 15 residues. CDR3 DNA: TGTGCCAGCAGCTTGGCCGGAGGGAAGAACACTGAAGCTTTCTTT. Amino acid sequence: CASSLAGGKNTEAFF.

This clone occurred a few times. The chain carries TRBV6-5 and TRBJ1-1; D gene uncertain. CDR1 is MNHEY and CDR2 is SVGAGI in the germline V gene. The CDR3 runs 16 residues. V lost 0 bases and J 4 bases, leaving 15 bases between the germline ends. The CDR3 sequence: CASSYSTFWGGTEAFF. The CDR3 nucleotides are TGTGCCAGCAGTTACTCGACATTTTGGGGAGGCACTGAAGCTTTCTTT.

The chain carries TRBV2 and TRBJ2-7; TRBD2 aligns across 11 bases. With V trimmed by 6 bases and J by 2 bases, 18 bases remained unmatched. The CDR3 has 19 residues. The germline V gene encodes CDR1 SNHLY and CDR2 FYNNEI. CDR3 in DNA: TGTGCCAGCAGGGCCACTAGCGGGAGTATCGGGATTAACCCCTACGAGCAGTACTTC. Its translation: CASRATSGSIGINPYEQYF.

This chain uses TRBV6-1 with TRBJ1-2; 8 bases align to TRBD1. V trimming: 6 bases; J trimming: 6 bases; junction bases outside the gene matches: 6. This CDR3 is built from 13 residues. CDR1 and CDR2 from the germline V gene are MNHNS and SASEGT. Here the CDR3 DNA reads TGTGCCAGCAGGAACGGACAGGGCCATGGCTACACCTTC. Translated, it gives CASRNGQGHGYTF.

The rearrangement links TRBV9 to TRBJ2-3; no reliable D call. CDR1 and CDR2 (germline): SGDLS, YYNGEE. V shed 1 base and J shed 5 bases, with 8 bases lying between them. This CDR3 is built from 13 residues. DNA of the CDR3: TGTGCCAGCAGCGTACTACCCCGAGATACGCAGTATTTT. This encodes CASSVLPRDTQYF.